This T cell receptor beta chain emerged from a study of T-cell memory formation after mild COVID-19. Study-wide context: Largely, TCR clusters stayed within a single donor. Study-wide findings and caveats: Later expanders leaned toward CD4+, whereas clones contracting from day 15 to 85 were balanced CD4/CD8.

Sample barcodes and UMIs were carried by the TCR alpha and TCR beta cDNA libraries that 5'RACE generated with constant-segment primers. In TCRdb, the 5' RACE reads were re-called with MiXCR into one record per CDR3 protein. The sample has around 160,000 distinct CDR3 sequences, under 14% seen once. This clonotype showed up many times. Its target is not known. This receptor was obtained from a man in his late teens or twenties who had mild COVID-19 (a few samples of this study predate the infection). Cell type and time point are not known. The sample comprised PBMCs or a T cell subset sorted from them (not recorded which).

CDR3 sequence: CASSSLGQLTDTQYF. CDR3 coding DNA: TGCGCCAGCAGCTCACTTGGACAGCTCACAGATACGCAGTATTTT. The J gene is TRBJ2-3, the V gene TRBV5-1, with a tentative D call TRBD1 (6 bases). Trimming left V 3 bases short and J 2 bases short, with 13 bases between. The germline CDR1 and CDR2 sequences are SGHRS and YFSETQ. This CDR3 spans 15 amino acids.